This T cell receptor beta chain was retrieved from a study of response to subunit inactivated influenza vaccine. One entry per CDR3 protein results from TCRdb running MiXCR on the RT-PCR reads. The sample includes about 570,000 distinct CDR3 sequences, about 11% of them seen just once. This clonotype occurred many times. Its specificity is not known. Study conclusions and caveats: Seasonal influenza vaccination, on each occasion, was suggested by the authors to recruit few new T cells.

V was cut by 0 bases and J by 4 bases, with 16 bases left in between. Germline V gives CDR1 DFQATT, CDR2 SNEGSKA (reference sequence). This CDR3 has 15 residues. This specimen was PBMCs from blood, taken on the day of vaccination. V and J are TRBV20-1 and TRBJ2-7; no firm D call. The clonotype originates from a man between 45 and 60 years old who received an inactivated influenza vaccine. The CDR3: CSARDPSRAVYEQYF. As DNA, the CDR3 is TGCAGTGCTAGAGATCCCTCCCGAGCCGTATACGAGCAGTACTTC.